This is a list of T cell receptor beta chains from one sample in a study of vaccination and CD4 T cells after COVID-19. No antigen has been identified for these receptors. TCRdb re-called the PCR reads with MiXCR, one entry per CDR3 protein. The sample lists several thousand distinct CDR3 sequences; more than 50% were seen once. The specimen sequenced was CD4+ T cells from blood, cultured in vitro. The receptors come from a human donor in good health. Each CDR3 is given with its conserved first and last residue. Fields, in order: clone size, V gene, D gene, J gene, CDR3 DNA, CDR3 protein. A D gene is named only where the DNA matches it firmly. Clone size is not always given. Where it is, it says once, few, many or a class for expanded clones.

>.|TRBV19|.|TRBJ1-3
TGTGCCAGTAGTATCTCCCTAGTGGGCTCTGGAAACACCATATATTTT
CASSISLVGSGNTIYF
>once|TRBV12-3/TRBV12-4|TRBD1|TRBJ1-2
TGTGCCAGCAGGGGACAGGGCTTAAATGGCTACACCTTC
CASRGQGLNGYTF
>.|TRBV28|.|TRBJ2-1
TGTGCCAGCAGTACGGGACTTCCCTCGGGCCTCTACAATGAGCAGTTCTTC
CASSTGLPSGLYNEQFF
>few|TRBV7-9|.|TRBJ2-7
TGTGCCAGCAGCCCCGCGGGGATAAACTACGAGCAGTACTTC
CASSPAGINYEQYF
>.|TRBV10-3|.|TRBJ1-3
TGTGCCATCAGGGACAGCTCTGGAAACACCATATATTTT
CAIRDSSGNTIYF
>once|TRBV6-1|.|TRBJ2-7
TGTGCCAGCAGTGGACGGACTGGCGTCTACGAGCAGTACTTC
CASSGRTGVYEQYF
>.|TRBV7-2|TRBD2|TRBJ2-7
TGCGCCAGCAGCCGCGGGACTAGCGGGGGGTACGAGCAGTACTTC
CASSRGTSGGYEQYF
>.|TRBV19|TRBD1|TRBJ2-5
TGTGCCAGTAGGACGGCTGACAGGGCTGGGGGCCGGGAGACCCAGTACTTC
CASRTADRAGGRETQYF
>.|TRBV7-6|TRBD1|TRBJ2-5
TGTGCCAGCAGCTCGGGACAGGGTCGAGGAGAGACCCAGTACTTC
CASSSGQGRGETQYF
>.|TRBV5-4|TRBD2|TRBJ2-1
TGTGCCAGCAGCTTGTCGTCTAGCGGGATGCAGTTCTTC
CASSLSSSGMQFF
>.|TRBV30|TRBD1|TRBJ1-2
TGTGCCTGGACGGACAGGGCGTATGGCTACACCTTC
CAWTDRAYGYTF
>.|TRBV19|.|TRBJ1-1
TGTGCCAGTAGTATACCAGGGAAGGGAACTGAAGCTTTCTTT
CASSIPGKGTEAFF
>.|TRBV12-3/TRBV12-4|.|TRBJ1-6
TGTGCCAGCAGTTTTCAGATAGGGGCCAATTCACCCCTCCACTTT
CASSFQIGANSPLHF
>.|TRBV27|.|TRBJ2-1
TGTGCCAGCAGTTTAGTCCCGATTTTGACGCCGCCTCTTGGGTTCTTC
CASSLVPILTPPLGFF
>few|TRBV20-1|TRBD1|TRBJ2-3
TGCAGTGCCAACGACAGGGGGCGAGTCACAGATACGCAGTATTTT
CSANDRGRVTDTQYF
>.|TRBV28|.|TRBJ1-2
TGTGCCAGCAGTTTAACAGAGGGTGGAGGGGTTGCCTATGGCTACACCTTC
CASSLTEGGGVAYGYTF
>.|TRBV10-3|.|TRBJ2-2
TGTGCCAGCAGGGGGGTTGGGGAGCTGTTTTTT
CASRGVGELFF
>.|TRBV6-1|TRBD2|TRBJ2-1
TGTGCCAGCAGGCTAGCGGGGGAAGGGAATGAGCAGTTCTTC
CASRLAGEGNEQFF
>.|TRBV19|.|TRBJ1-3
TGTGCCAGTAGCCCTGACCGATATGGAAACACCATATATTTT
CASSPDRYGNTIYF
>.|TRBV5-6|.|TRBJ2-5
TGTGCCAGCAGCTTGGGGCTGCGGGGAGGTCAAGAGACCCAGTACTTC
CASSLGLRGGQETQYF
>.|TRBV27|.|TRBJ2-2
TGTGCCAGCAGTGGGCGGGGAACCGGGGAGCTGTTTTTT
CASSGRGTGELFF
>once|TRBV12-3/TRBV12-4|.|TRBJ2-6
TGTGCCAGCAGTTTGAGGAGTAGGGCAGTTAGTACTGGGGCCAACGTCCTGACTTTC
CASSLRSRAVSTGANVLTF
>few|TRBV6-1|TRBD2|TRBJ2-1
TGTGCCAGCAGTACCCTAGCGGGAGGGTACAATGAGCAGTTCTTC
CASSTLAGGYNEQFF
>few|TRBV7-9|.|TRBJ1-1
TGTGCCAGCAGCTTAAAGCAAGAGAACACTGAAGCTTTCTTT
CASSLKQENTEAFF
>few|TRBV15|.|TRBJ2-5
TGTGCCACCAGCAGAGATAGGGGTAAAGAGACCCAGTACTTC
CATSRDRGKETQYF
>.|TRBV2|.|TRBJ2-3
TGTGCCAGCAGTGAGCAGGGGAGGGAGGCAGATACGCAGTATTTT
CASSEQGREADTQYF
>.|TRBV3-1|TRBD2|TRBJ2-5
TGTGCCAGCTCCCGAGGGACTAGCGGGGAGACCCAGTACTTC
CASSRGTSGETQYF
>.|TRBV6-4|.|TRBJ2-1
TGTGCCAGCAGCGTAAGAGGGGGTGAGAGCGAGCAGTTCTTC
CASSVRGGESEQFF
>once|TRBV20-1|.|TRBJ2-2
TGCAGTGCTAAAATGCTGGCAGAACACACCGGGGAGCTGTTTTTT
CSAKMLAEHTGELFF
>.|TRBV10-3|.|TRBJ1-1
TGTGCCATCAGCGCAGTGAACACTGAAGCTTTCTTT
CAISAVNTEAFF
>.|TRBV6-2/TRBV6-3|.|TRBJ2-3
TGTGCCAGCAGCCTACCCGGACAGTTGTTAGATACGCAGTATTTT
CASSLPGQLLDTQYF
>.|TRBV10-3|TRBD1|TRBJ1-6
TGTGCCATCAGTGTGGACAGGAGGCCCCTCCACTTT
CAISVDRRPLHF
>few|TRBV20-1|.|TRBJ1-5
TGCAGTGCTAGGGCCCTTGAGGTGAGCAATCAGCCCCAGCATTTT
CSARALEVSNQPQHF
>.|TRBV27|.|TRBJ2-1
TGTGCCAGCAGTTACCACTCACAGCGGAGGAGGAATGAGCAGTTCTTC
CASSYHSQRRRNEQFF
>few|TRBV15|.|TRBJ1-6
TGTGCCACCAGCAGACGGGTCGGGGGAGATTCACCCCTCCACTTT
CATSRRVGGDSPLHF
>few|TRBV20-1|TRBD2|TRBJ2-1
TGCAGTGCTTCCACTAGCGGGGGGTCCTACAATGAGCAGTTCTTC
CSASTSGGSYNEQFF